These T cell receptor beta chains were read from a single sample in a study of identifying expanded T cells in peripheral blood. Assay: immunoSEQ multiplex PCR; the TCRdb copy retains only in-frame clones and omits some. The table includes roughly 100,000 clones, about 87% detected once. The source material was blood. These receptor sequences come from a person between 18 and 75 years old in good health. Both conserved end residues are part of each CDR3. The order of the fields is V gene, J gene, clone size, CDR3 length, CDR3 protein. Some rows have no size entry. The others give once, few or many, or a class for an expanded clone.

v_gene: TRBV10-3; j_gene: TRBJ1-5; abundance: -; len: 14; CDR3aa: CAISESDRTQPQHF
v_gene: TRBV6-1; j_gene: TRBJ2-1; abundance: few; len: 13; CDR3aa: CASSEFRDDEQFF
v_gene: TRBV28; j_gene: TRBJ2-3; abundance: -; len: 15; CDR3aa: CASSLAGPSTDTQYF
v_gene: TRBV11-2; j_gene: TRBJ2-1; abundance: -; len: 17; CDR3aa: CASSLDYSGTSYNEQFF
v_gene: TRBV5-4; j_gene: TRBJ1-5; abundance: -; len: 16; CDR3aa: CASSKDRGGGNQPQHF
v_gene: TRBV4-3; j_gene: TRBJ1-2; abundance: -; len: 15; CDR3aa: CASSQSQGEDYGYTF
v_gene: TRBV18; j_gene: TRBJ2-3; abundance: -; len: 12; CDR3aa: CASSPNTDTQYF
v_gene: TRBV30; j_gene: TRBJ1-2; abundance: few; len: 12; CDR3aa: CAWSRQGLGYTF
v_gene: TRBV7-2; j_gene: TRBJ2-1; abundance: -; len: 15; CDR3aa: CASSSRGTRGNEQFF
v_gene: TRBV15; j_gene: TRBJ2-3; abundance: -; len: 13; CDR3aa: CATSRDRGDTQYF
v_gene: TRBV7-9; j_gene: TRBJ1-5; abundance: once; len: 14; CDR3aa: CASSSQGPNQPQHF
v_gene: TRBV2; j_gene: TRBJ2-5; abundance: -; len: 11; CDR3aa: CASSESTPQYF
v_gene: TRBV7-2; j_gene: TRBJ1-1; abundance: -; len: 15; CDR3aa: CASSLVGQGGTEAFF
v_gene: TRBV4-3; j_gene: TRBJ1-2; abundance: -; len: 15; CDR3aa: CASSPGWASNYGYTF
v_gene: TRBV5-1; j_gene: TRBJ2-2; abundance: -; len: 15; CDR3aa: CASMKWSANTGELFF
v_gene: TRBV27; j_gene: TRBJ1-4; abundance: -; len: 14; CDR3aa: CASSLNRGYEKLFF
v_gene: TRBV2; j_gene: TRBJ1-4; abundance: once; len: 14; CDR3aa: CASSRQGLREKLFF
v_gene: TRBV11-2; j_gene: TRBJ1-5; abundance: -; len: 15; CDR3aa: CASSLGGGSRQPQHF
v_gene: TRBV11-3; j_gene: TRBJ1-1; abundance: -; len: 13; CDR3aa: CASSLEMNTEAFF
v_gene: TRBV5-4; j_gene: TRBJ2-3; abundance: -; len: 16; CDR3aa: CASSIPNSGSTDTQYF
v_gene: TRBV5-1; j_gene: TRBJ1-1; abundance: -; len: 13; CDR3aa: CASSPTGNTEAFF
v_gene: TRBV5-6; j_gene: TRBJ1-6; abundance: -; len: 16; CDR3aa: CASSLASGGFNSPLHF
v_gene: TRBV6-5; j_gene: TRBJ2-3; abundance: -; len: 16; CDR3aa: CASSFQQARGTDTQYF
v_gene: TRBV4-2; j_gene: TRBJ2-2; abundance: -; len: 17; CDR3aa: CASSQEASGGVTGELFF
v_gene: TRBV5-4; j_gene: TRBJ2-7; abundance: -; len: 15; CDR3aa: CASSVELTGLGEQYF
v_gene: TRBV6-4; j_gene: TRBJ2-3; abundance: few; len: 15; CDR3aa: CASSLAGGYTDTQYF
v_gene: TRBV28; j_gene: TRBJ2-5; abundance: -; len: 16; CDR3aa: CASSGLAGGGRETQYF
v_gene: TRBV6-1; j_gene: TRBJ1-3; abundance: -; len: 15; CDR3aa: CATVGPESSGNTIYF
v_gene: TRBV7-9; j_gene: TRBJ2-5; abundance: -; len: 15; CDR3aa: CASSLGGAGSETQYF
v_gene: TRBV6-5; j_gene: TRBJ1-3; abundance: -; len: 16; CDR3aa: CASSYSRQGAGNTIYF
v_gene: TRBV10-3; j_gene: TRBJ2-7; abundance: -; len: 13; CDR3aa: CAISEGSGASYDF
v_gene: TRBV5-1; j_gene: TRBJ2-5; abundance: -; len: 16; CDR3aa: CASSPRAGAPGETQYF
v_gene: TRBV7-6; j_gene: TRBJ2-5; abundance: -; len: 17; CDR3aa: CASSLYSGQGSRETQYF
v_gene: TRBV6-1; j_gene: TRBJ2-1; abundance: -; len: 13; CDR3aa: CASSEPGFNEQFF
v_gene: TRBV28; j_gene: TRBJ2-1; abundance: -; len: 11; CDR3aa: CASSRYNEQFF
v_gene: TRBV27; j_gene: TRBJ2-1; abundance: -; len: 17; CDR3aa: CASSLGRDRSSYNEQFF
v_gene: TRBV18; j_gene: TRBJ2-2; abundance: -; len: 16; CDR3aa: CASSPTSGRNTGELFF
v_gene: TRBV25-1; j_gene: TRBJ2-3; abundance: -; len: 14; CDR3aa: CASSEDRGTDTQYF
v_gene: TRBV7-6; j_gene: TRBJ2-5; abundance: few; len: 16; CDR3aa: CASSTGQGGYLETQYF
v_gene: TRBV6-5; j_gene: TRBJ1-4; abundance: -; len: 13; CDR3aa: CASSSDRVEKLFF
v_gene: TRBV27; j_gene: TRBJ2-3; abundance: -; len: 14; CDR3aa: CASSSPSRTDTQYF
v_gene: TRBV27; j_gene: TRBJ2-7; abundance: -; len: 13; CDR3aa: CASSAPGGREQYF
v_gene: TRBV28; j_gene: TRBJ1-5; abundance: -; len: 17; CDR3aa: CASSLYKYRISNQPQHF
v_gene: TRBV28; j_gene: TRBJ2-3; abundance: -; len: 16; CDR3aa: CASSSWTSGSTDTQYF
v_gene: TRBV7-9; j_gene: TRBJ1-5; abundance: -; len: 15; CDR3aa: CASSLQAGAGQPQHF
v_gene: TRBV7-2; j_gene: TRBJ1-2; abundance: -; len: 13; CDR3aa: CASSLFLLDGYTF